This TCR beta chain was found in a study of blood T cells in healthy people across ages. V lost 3 bases, J lost 7 bases, and 19 bases lay in between. Germline values: CDR1 ENHRY, CDR2 SYGVKD. The CDR3 has 15 amino acids. Then a second PCR, running about 6 to 12 cycles, was carried out with a sample-barcoded 5' primer and a J-beta primer mix. Every single cDNA molecule received a tag from a template-switch adaptor with 12 random nucleotides. A single record per CDR3 protein comes from TCRdb applying MiXCR to the 5' RACE reads. The sample holds 750,000 to 950,000 distinct CDR3 sequences, about 53% seen once. For every donor, a draw yielded roughly 9.3 milliliters of peripheral blood. This clonotype showed up just a few times.

Sequencing was performed on blood. The rearrangement joins TRBV10-3 to TRBJ2-7; weak D call: TRBD1 (6 bases). The TCR originated in an elderly man in good health. The chain's CDR3 is CAISESAGTTREQYF. The CDR3 nucleotides read TGTGCCATCAGTGAATCGGCAGGGACAACCAGGGAGCAGTACTTC.